Presented here are 18 T cell receptor beta chains from one specimen sequenced in a study of PD-1 blockade in classical Hodgkin lymphoma. Each patient relapsed following autologous stem cell transplantation, and prior brentuximab vedotin exposure differed. The data were produced by immunoSEQ multiplex PCR, yet TCRdb's version contains in-frame clones alone and is incomplete. This repertoire shows about 13,000 clones, about 90% found once; its top ten account for roughly 20%. The sample was peripheral blood mononuclear cells (PBMCs), taken at baseline. These receptors originate from a human donor with classical Hodgkin lymphoma.

J is TRBJ2-7 and V is TRBV6-4, with D possibly being TRBD1 or TRBD2 (5 bases each). The CDR3 is made up of 18 amino acids. Trimming took off 2 bases at V and 2 bases at J, with 22 bases between the two ends. Germline V gene sequence: CDR1 MRHNA, CDR2 SNTAGT. CDR3 region: CASSDSRDPNCFPYEQYF. The CDR3 DNA reads TGTGCCAGCAGTGACAGTAGGGACCCAAACTGTTTCCCCTACGAGCAGTACTTC.

The rearrangement links TRBV6-5 to TRBJ1-2; tentatively, D is TRBD1 (6 bases). The ends were cut back, 7 bases at V and 4 bases at J, with 13 bases in the middle. CDR1 is MNHEY, CDR2 SVGAGI, per germline. This CDR3 spans 13 amino acids. CDR3 coding DNA: TGTGCCAGCACCCAGACAGGATCCTATGGCTACACCTTC. Amino acid sequence: CASTQTGSYGYTF.

The rearrangement uses TRBV5-4 and TRBJ2-3; perhaps TRBD2 as D (5 bases). Germline CDR1 and CDR2: SGHNT and YYREEE (reference sequence). The V and J ends lost 2 bases and 2 bases respectively, with 9 bases between them. The CDR3 spans 14 residues. CDR3 region: CASSLKTTTDTQYF. For the CDR3, the DNA is TGTGCCAGCAGCTTAAAGACTACCACAGATACGCAGTATTTT.

The chain combines TRBV27 with TRBJ2-7; 7 positions agree with TRBD2. The CDR3 is 14 residues long. CDR1 and CDR2 (germline): MNHEY, SMNVEV (reference sequence). Trimming took 3 bases from V and 2 from J; bases not matched to a gene: 4. CDR3 protein: CASSLGGGPYEQYF. The CDR3 bases are TGTGCCAGCAGTTTGGGGGGGGGACCCTACGAGCAGTACTTC.

V and J are TRBV28 and TRBJ2-7; D is perhaps TRBD2 (5 bases). The length of the CDR3 is 13 residues. The germline V gene encodes CDR1 MDHEN and CDR2 SYDVKM. Deletions cut 5 bases from V and 4 bases from J, with 12 bases between. CDR3 nucleotides: TGTGCCAGCAGTGGGTCGGGGATTTACGAGCAGTACTTC. It codes for CASSGSGIYEQYF.

The V call is TRBV30, the J call TRBJ2-1, with unresolved D. Germline loops: CDR1 GTSNPN, CDR2 SVGIG (reference sequence). The CDR3 totals 9 residues. V gave up 5 bases and J gave up 9 bases, with 5 bases separating them. CDR3 region: CAWGGEQFF. DNA of the CDR3: TGTGCCTGGGGCGGTGAGCAGTTCTTC.

The rearrangement joins TRBV30 to TRBJ2-7; D may match TRBD1 or TRBD2 (5 bases each). The CDR3 contains 13 residues. Deletions cut 5 bases from V and 3 bases from J, with 14 bases between. Germline V gene lookup returns CDR1 GTSNPN and CDR2 SVGIG (reference sequence). The CDR3 DNA sequence: TGTGCCTGGGGGGACGGTGACCGCTACGAGCAGTACTTC. This translates into CAWGDGDRYEQYF.

This clone was seen a handful of times. The chain links TRBV5-5 to TRBJ2-5; D gene ambiguous. The length of the CDR3 is 14 residues. V lost 4 bases and J 5 bases, leaving 15 bases between the germline ends. Germline values: CDR1 SGHKS, CDR2 YYEKEE (reference sequence). The CDR3 sequence is CASSPWSTGETQYF. The CDR3 bases are TGTGCCAGCAGCCCATGGTCCACTGGCGAGACCCAGTACTTC.

V and J are TRBV29-1 and TRBJ2-5; 7 bases match TRBD2. The CDR3 loop spans 14 amino acids. The J segment lost 5 bases and the V segment lost 6 bases, leaving 12 bases of the junction unmatched. Per germline, CDR1 SQVTM and CDR2 ANQGSEA. In DNA form, the CDR3 reads TGCAGCGTCCTTGGCGGGAGACACGGGGAGACCCAGTACTTC. This encodes CSVLGGRHGETQYF.

V is TRBV6-7 and J is TRBJ1-3; 8 nucleotides match TRBD1. TRBV6-7 is assigned to the ORF class and has an uncertain function. The CDR3 is 14 amino acids. The ends lost 5 bases at V and 4 bases at J; junction bases unmatched: 4. CDR3 nucleotides: TGTGCCAGCAGTCGGACAGGGTCCGGAAACACCATATATTTT. Its translation is CASSRTGSGNTIYF.

This clone has only one observation. The V and J genes are TRBV5-4 and TRBJ2-1; D unresolved. Germline CDR1 is SGHNT and CDR2 is YYREEE (reference sequence). V lost 0 bases and J lost 2, with 6 bases in between. This CDR3 spans 14 amino acids. The DNA for the CDR3 is TGTGCCAGCAGCTTGGACAGTACCTACAATGAGCAGTTCTTC. Amino acid sequence: CASSLDSTYNEQFF.

This clone was seen just once. V is TRBV6-1 and J is TRBJ1-1; D ambiguous. CDR1 is MNHNS and CDR2 is SASEGT in the germline V gene. The CDR3 totals 14 residues. Trimming left V 0 bases short and J 7 bases short, with 12 bases between. CDR3 coding DNA: TGTGCCAGCAGTGAAGCGTATGCCAGGAGTGAAGCTTTCTTT. As protein: CASSEAYARSEAFF.

V gene TRBV6-1 combines with J gene TRBJ2-2; 10 bases map to TRBD2. This CDR3 is built from 18 residues. Germline-derived CDR1 and CDR2 are MNHNS and SASEGT. The V and J ends lost 3 bases and 0 bases, in that order; junction bases with no gene match: 7. This CDR3 is CASSDLVAGGSNTGELFF. CDR3 bases: TGTGCCAGCAGTGATTTGGTAGCGGGGGGTTCGAACACCGGGGAGCTGTTTTTT.

V usage is TRBV30 and J usage is TRBJ1-2, with TRBD1 matching 7 bases. This CDR3 contains 14 residues. Germline lookup yields CDR1 GTSNPN and CDR2 SVGIG (reference sequence). Trimming removed 3 bases from V and 2 bases from J; junction bases left unmatched: 6. CDR3 nucleotides: TGTGCCTGGAGGCGGGGCAGGGGGAACTATGGCTACACCTTC. Amino acids: CAWRRGRGNYGYTF.

The chain employs TRBV5-4 and TRBJ2-3; D could derive from TRBD1 or TRBD2 (6 bases each). The CDR3 is made up of 16 amino acids. CDR1 is SGHNT and CDR2 is YYREEE in the germline V gene (reference sequence). Trimming stripped 4 bases from V and 2 bases from J, with 17 bases between. The CDR3 loop reads CASSPRVRGLTDTQYF. As DNA, the CDR3 is TGTGCCAGCAGCCCTCGGGTCAGGGGACTCACAGATACGCAGTATTTT.

This clone was observed a single time. The J gene is TRBJ2-7, the V gene TRBV5-1; TRBD1 aligns across 7 bases. The CDR3 length is 14 residues. Germline values: CDR1 SGHRS, CDR2 YFSETQ. Trimming at V came to 2 bases and at J to 5 bases, leaving 7 bases not matched to a gene. CDR3 protein: CASSLRTGANEQYF. DNA for the CDR3: TGCGCCAGCAGCTTACGGACAGGCGCCAACGAGCAGTACTTC.

The V gene is TRBV18, the J gene TRBJ2-7; D might be TRBD1 (6 bases). The CDR3 loop spans 13 amino acids. Trimming took 1 base from V and 2 from J, leaving 6 bases between them. Germline values: CDR1 KGHSH, CDR2 LQKENI. The chain's CDR3 is CASSPRGPYEQYF. In DNA, the CDR3 is TGTGCCAGCTCACCACGGGGGCCCTACGAGCAGTACTTC. Full variable domain (rest looked up from reference TRBV18 and TRBJ2-7): NAGVMQNPRHLVRRRGQEARLRCSPMKGHSHVYWYRQLPEEGLKFMVYLQKENIIDESGMPKERFSAEFPKEGPSILRIQQVVRGDSAAYFCASSPRGPYEQYFGPGTRLTVT.

The rearrangement links TRBV19 to TRBJ2-1; D perhaps matches TRBD2 (6 bases). There are 14 residues in the CDR3. V was cut by 4 bases and J by 3 bases, with 10 bases left in between. Germline loops: CDR1 LNHDA, CDR2 SQIVND (reference sequence). The CDR3 region has the DNA TGTGCCAGTAGTACCGGGACTTACTACAATGAGCAGTTCTTC. This codes for CASSTGTYYNEQFF.